Each of the 17 T cell receptor beta chains below was sequenced from the same sample in a study of tumor-infiltrating lymphocytes in primary liver carcinoma. DNA and RNA were both co-extracted from about 20-30 mg of bulk tissue that had not been sorted. Total RNA amounting to around 530 ng was the source from which TCR beta cDNA was made with a constant-region primer. Three nested multiplex PCR rounds of slightly modified ARM-PCR generated TCR beta libraries. Both of the initial two PCR rounds ran for approximately 11 cycles and employed TRBV1-TRBV30 forward primers alongside a C-beta reverse primer. TCRdb processed the multiplex PCR reads anew with MiXCR; each CDR3 protein has one entry. Here the sample spans about 190,000 distinct CDR3 sequences, about 82% being singletons. The specimen sequenced was tumor tissue from primary liver carcinoma. These TCRs come from a man aged 35-49 years with primary liver carcinoma and hepatitis B virus infection.

In regard to this clonotype: At one of its ends the junction is not consistent with the germline gene, which may arise from a read error. The genes are TRBV11-2 and TRBJ1-5; D perhaps matches TRBD1 (5 bases). The germline V gene has CDR1 SGHAT and CDR2 FQNNGV. The CDR3 consists of 17 residues. The CDR3 loop reads CANSLVGVTWSNQPQHF. Written as DNA, the CDR3 is TGTGCCAACAGCTTAGTAGGGGTGACATGGAGCAATCAGCCCCAGCATTTT.

This clonotype appeared a single time. This clone may be a read error of a much larger clone one base away. Given the absence of the conserved phenylalanine or tryptophan at the CDR3 end, a read error is likely. The chain carries TRBV9 and TRBJ2-5; TRBD1 matches 9 bases. The CDR3 sequence is 14 residues long. Germline V CDR1 and CDR2: SGDLS, YYNGEE. The V segment lost 4 bases and the J segment 5 bases; nucleotides outside the gene matches: 6. The DNA of the CDR3 is TGTGCCAGCAGCATACAGGGGGCCAGTGAGACCCAGTACTTA. Protein sequence: CASSIQGASETQYL.

The chain employs TRBV29-1 and TRBJ2-4; 7 nucleotides match TRBD2. The CDR3 consists of 13 residues. Per germline, CDR1 SQVTM and CDR2 ANQGSEA. The CDR3 DNA is TGCAACGCTGTTCCCGGGACTAACGGGACTAAGTACTTC. Translation gives CNAVPGTNGTKYF.

In regard to this clonotype: A junction boundary mismatches the germline segment, possibly from a read error. The V call is TRBV10-3, the J call TRBJ2-1; D is tentatively TRBD1 or TRBD2 (6 bases each). Germline assignment: CDR1 ENHRY and CDR2 SYGVKD. This CDR3 contains 17 residues. The CDR3 DNA sequence: TGTGCCATCAGAGAGTCGGTCGAGGGGGACTCTCACAATGTGCAGTTCTTC. Translation gives CAIRESVEGDSHNVQFF.

As to this clonotype: A junction boundary mismatches the germline segment, possibly from a read error. V usage is TRBV12-3 or TRBV12-4 and J usage is TRBJ2-1; 11 bases agree with TRBD2. The CDR3 covers 15 residues. CDR3 sequence (DNA): TGTGCTAGCAGTTTGATGACTAGCGGGAACTACGAGCAGTTCTTC. Translating it yields CASSLMTSGNYEQFF.

As regards this clonotype: Since a much larger clone is just one base distant, this may be a read error. This sequence joins TRBV6-4 and TRBJ1-5; D possibly corresponds to TRBD1 (5 bases). In germline, CDR1 is MRHNA, CDR2 SNTAGT. The CDR3 contains 13 residues. The CDR3 region is CASSEDRGQSQHF. DNA of the CDR3: TGTGCCAGCAGTGAAGATAGGGGTCAGTCCCAGCATTTT.

As for this clonotype: The junction and the germline gene differ at one end; a read error may be behind it. The rearrangement uses TRBV4-3 and TRBJ1-3, with 9 nucleotides matching TRBD1. Germline CDR1 reads LGHNA; CDR2 reads YSLEER. CDR3 length: 16 residues. The CDR3 reads CASSQAATGGGNTIHF. The CDR3 region has the DNA TGCGCCAGCAGCCAAGCCGCGACAGGGGGTGGAAACACTATACATTTT.

This clonotype was observed at least ten times. The chain is built from TRBV12-3 or TRBV12-4 and TRBJ2-1; 8 nucleotides agree with TRBD1. CDR3 length: 16 amino acids. Germline trimming cut 5 bases from V and 4 bases from J; bases unmatched to any gene: 10. This CDR3 is CASSPPGTGPYNEQFF. The CDR3 coding sequence is TGTGCCAGCAGTCCACCCGGGACAGGCCCTTACAATGAGCAGTTCTTC.

As to this clonotype: The junction differs from germline at one of its ends, possibly a read error. V usage is TRBV5-4 and J usage is TRBJ2-2; TRBD2 agrees at 12 bases. Germline loops: CDR1 SGHNT, CDR2 YYREEE (reference sequence). The CDR3 is 19 residues long. The DNA for the CDR3 is TGTGTCAGCAGTGATCGGGGACTAGCGGGTTTCACGAACACCGGGGAGCTGTTTTTT. This codes for CVSSDRGLAGFTNTGELFF.

This clonotype was observed a single time. This may be a read error: a much more frequent sequence differs by one nucleotide. CDR3 amino acids: CASSPPAAEISNQPQHF. Here the CDR3 DNA reads TGTGCCAGCAGCCCACCGGCCGCGGAGATCAGCAATCAGCCCCAGCATTTT. The chain has TRBV6-2 or TRBV6-3 and TRBJ1-5, with D unresolved. Germline CDR1 is MNHEY and CDR2 is SVGEGT. Trimming took 6 bases from V and 1 from J, leaving 19 bases between them. This CDR3 is 17 amino acids long.

About this clonotype itself: A read error may be the cause here, since a much bigger clone is one base away. The chain joins TRBV7-2 to TRBJ1-2; D call uncertain. Germline CDR1 and CDR2: SGHTA and FQGNSA. The length of the CDR3 is 15 residues. CDR3 region: CASSLVAGPSYDYTF. The CDR3 DNA sequence: TGTGCCAGCAGCTTAGTAGCCGGACCGAGCTATGACTACACCTTC.

The V and J genes are TRBV10-3 and TRBJ2-7; D ambiguous. The CDR3 runs to 18 residues. CDR1 is ENHRY and CDR2 is SYGVKD in the germline V gene. For the CDR3, the DNA is TGTGCATTCAGTGAGTCGGTCCAGCCGGTCCGTAGAGCCTACGAGCAGTACTTC. Amino acids: CAFSESVQPVRRAYEQYF.

For this clonotype: Because the CDR3 is missing its conserved closing phenylalanine or tryptophan, this is likely a read error. The chain uses TRBV11-1 and TRBJ2-3; 10 bases are a match to TRBD2. The CDR3 consists of 15 residues. CDR1 SGHAT and CDR2 FQDESV come from the germline V gene (reference sequence). The CDR3 nucleotides are TGTGCCAGCGGCTTAGCGGGAGGAGGCACAGATACGCAGTATTTG. The encoded protein is CASGLAGGGTDTQYL.

Concerning this clonotype itself: Germline and junction disagree at one end, which may indicate a read error. The chain couples TRBV11-2 to TRBJ1-4, with 8 bases lining up with TRBD1. Germline-derived CDR1 and CDR2 are SGHAT and FQNNGV. The CDR3 spans 15 residues. CDR3 in DNA: TGTACCAGTAGCTTAGACCCGACAGGGGTTGAAAAACTGCTTTTT. It encodes CTSSLDPTGVEKLLF.

As to this clonotype: The CDR3 does not end in the conserved phenylalanine or tryptophan, so this is likely a read error. The J gene is TRBJ1-2, the V gene TRBV4-3, with 8 nucleotides matching TRBD1. With 3 bases clipped from V and 6 bases from J, the junction kept 15 bases outside the gene matches. The CDR3 is 17 residues long. Germline V lookup: CDR1 LGHNA, CDR2 YSLEER. CDR3 bases: TGCGCCAGCAGCCACGATTATCGACAGGGGCGGATCCATGGCTACACCATC. Amino acid sequence: CASSHDYRQGRIHGYTI.

To note about this clonotype: Sequence at one end of the junction differs from germline and may be a read error. The chain uses TRBV10-3 and TRBJ2-3; D could derive from TRBD1 or TRBD2 (5 bases each). Germline values: CDR1 ENHRY, CDR2 SYGVKD. This CDR3 region has 15 residues. CDR3 amino acids: CGISDRDGKTDTQYF. CDR3 bases: TGTGGCATCAGTGACCGGGACGGGAAAACAGATACGCAGTATTTT.

This rearrangement joins TRBV29-1 to TRBJ2-7; D might be TRBD1 or TRBD2, each matching 5 bases. Germline loops: CDR1 SQVTM, CDR2 ANQGSEA. The CDR3 contains 11 residues. The V and J ends lost 6 bases and 6 bases respectively, with 12 bases between them. This CDR3 reads CSVLFGAEQYV. CDR3 DNA sequence: TGCAGCGTCCTCTTCGGGGCCGAGCAGTACGTC.